Listed here is a single TCR beta chain. No cognate antigen has been identified for it. Per-base quality was not reported, and no clone a single base away is much larger than it. Using the deep immunoSEQ assay, TCR CDR3 regions were amplified from genomic DNA by multiplex PCR. Extracted genomic DNA from each cell subset was distributed evenly across all wells of several immunoSEQ 96-well plates, and each plate was treated as a replicate. For sorted subsets, 200 to 250 ng genomic DNA, equal to tens of thousands of T cell genomes, was loaded into each replicate PCR. The purified libraries were quantified using a Qubit 3.0 fluorometer, sized with a Bioanalyzer 2100, and then quantified again using the KAPA Library Quantification kit. Every immunoSEQ 96-well plate was sequenced on a dedicated single-read 150-cycle Illumina NextSeq 550 flow cell. Per the source publication's procedure: Because the immunoSEQ output included only junctional sequences and no quality scores, the filtering could not be the same as the filtering used for full-length reads. To assign V/J genes and CDR3, sequences were annotated against IMGT germline references using PyIR, a Python wrapper for IgBLAST v1.9. Any read was removed if the V/J assignment was weak (E-value above 1e-6), the CDR3 was missing, or the read contained stop codons, out-of-frame junctions, or ambiguous translated residues. V3J clonotypes were defined as sequences sharing the same inferred V gene, J gene, and CDR3 amino acid sequence. Percentage overlap between repertoires was calculated by dividing the number of shared unique clonotypes by the size of the smaller repertoire. Three approaches were used to assess repertoire richness: RTK rarefaction, the Chao1 estimator, and Recon v2.1 estimates of unobserved clonotypes. Generation probabilities were computed with OLGA for all TCRbeta clonotypes obtained by the gDNA method from four donors. TCRdb's version of the immuneACCESS table is confined to in-frame rearrangements and falls short of the full clone set. An unresolved V gene accounts for under half of the shortfall where checked; the remainder is of unknown origin. Clonal size and the V and J genes are those of that table, whereas D and trimming came from the DNA. For this sample there are some 1.5 million clones; approximately 97% appear just once. The ten largest clones capture about 1.2% of the sample.

Healthy HIV-negative adults with no recently reported acute infections or vaccinations were included as donors. Every donor was a Caucasian adult residing in Nashville, Tennessee, USA. CD4+ T cells were enriched by magnetic negative selection, after which naive cells were positively selected on CD45RA and the negative fraction was taken as the memory subset. Blood was collected by leukapheresis, and PBMCs were isolated by Ficoll-Histopaque density gradient centrifugation and then cryopreserved in liquid nitrogen vapor phase. Analytical flow cytometry was used to check the purity and quantity of every magnetically sorted T cell population. Genomic DNA was isolated from each sorted fraction and quantified by UV absorbance on a Nanodrop 2000c. The CDR3 sequence holds 12 residues, the cysteine and phenylalanine included. Only the CDR3 part of the read is kept: 36 bases, read in frame from the first base. CDR1 and CDR2 are read off the germline V gene as SGHTA and FQGNSA. Trimming removed 0 bases from V and 13 bases from J, leaving 10 bases between the germline ends.

The data belong to a study of shared clonotypes between healthy human individuals (dated by TCRdb to between 2020 and 2021). As for the study more broadly: A couple of women and three men aged 18 to 49 years were included in the cohort. For each donor, CD4 naive and CD4 memory were each given three plates, CD8 naive was given two plates, and CD8 memory was given one plate. To estimate repertoire size and how much clonotypes are shared between individuals, the study performed deep sequencing of blood TCR repertoires from roughly five healthy adults. Different laboratories and diverse techniques were used to prepare libraries and sequence TCR repertoires, to increase sequencing depth and limit assay-specific biases. Between about 0.85 and 9.5 billion PBMCs per donor were obtained by leukapheresis. The paper's findings and limits, for the study overall: Pairwise subsampling indicated that sequencing depth was expected to affect the degree of clonotype sharing among donors. Because the study included a small number of donors, the genetic and exposure-history diversity represented was limited. Sampling was restricted to blood, and TCR repertoires in tissue are likely to differ from TCR repertoires in blood. Estimated clonotype richness was generally larger for naive than for memory subsets. Rarefaction of sorted-subset datasets indicated incomplete sequencing despite the large sequencing depth. When several donors were compared, the shared fraction of clonotypes was around 5.1% for naive CD4, around 4% for naive CD8, roughly 2.3% for memory CD4, and roughly 0.43% for memory CD8. Compared with non-shared clonotypes, the clonotypes found in all four sorted-subset donors had higher generation probabilities.

This TCR came from a man under 40 in good health. Sample: naive CD4+ T cells sorted from blood. The intended sense of this specimen's cell subset or site label: CD45RA+ positively selected. The receptor chain draws on TRBV7-2 and TRBJ2-1; D gene: possibly TRBD2, on 5 matching bases. The nucleotide sequence is TGTGCCAGCAGCTTAGCGTCTCTAGCCCAGTTCTTC. Its translation is CASSLASLAQFF.